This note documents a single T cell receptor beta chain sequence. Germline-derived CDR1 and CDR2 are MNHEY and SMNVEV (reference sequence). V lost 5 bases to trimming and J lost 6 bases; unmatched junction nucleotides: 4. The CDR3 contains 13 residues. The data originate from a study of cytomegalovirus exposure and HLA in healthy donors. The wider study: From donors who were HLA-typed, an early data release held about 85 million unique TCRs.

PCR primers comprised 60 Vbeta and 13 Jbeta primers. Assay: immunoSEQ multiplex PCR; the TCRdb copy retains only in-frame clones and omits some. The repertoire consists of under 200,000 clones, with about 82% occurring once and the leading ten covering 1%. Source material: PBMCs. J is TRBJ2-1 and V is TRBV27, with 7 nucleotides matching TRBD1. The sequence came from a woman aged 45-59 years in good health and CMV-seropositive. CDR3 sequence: CASSVGQLNEQFF. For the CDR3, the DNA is TGTGCCAGCAGTGTGGGACAGCTCAATGAGCAGTTCTTC.